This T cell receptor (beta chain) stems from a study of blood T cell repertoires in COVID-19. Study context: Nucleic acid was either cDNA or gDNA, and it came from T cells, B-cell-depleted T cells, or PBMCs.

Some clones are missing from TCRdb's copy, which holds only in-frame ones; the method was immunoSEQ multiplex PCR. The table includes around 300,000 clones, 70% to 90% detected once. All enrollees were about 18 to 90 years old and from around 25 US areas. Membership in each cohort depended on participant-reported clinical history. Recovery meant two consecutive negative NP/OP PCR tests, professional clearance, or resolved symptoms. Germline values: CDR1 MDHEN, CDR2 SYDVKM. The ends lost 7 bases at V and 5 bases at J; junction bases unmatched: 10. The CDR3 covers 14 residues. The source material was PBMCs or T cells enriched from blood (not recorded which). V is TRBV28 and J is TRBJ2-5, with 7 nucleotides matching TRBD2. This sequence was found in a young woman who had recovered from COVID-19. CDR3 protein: CASISGRLGETQYF. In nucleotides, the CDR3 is TGTGCCAGCATTAGCGGGCGCTTAGGGGAGACCCAGTACTTC.